The rows below give T cell receptor beta chains drawn from one sample of a study of cytomegalovirus exposure and HLA in healthy donors. The table came from immunoSEQ multiplex PCR; TCRdb's copy has only in-frame clones and leaves some out. The profile covers some 40,000 clones, with 81% appearing a single time and around 3% taken by the ten largest. The sequencing sample was made of PBMCs. The origin of the receptors is a man aged 50 or older in good health and CMV-seronegative. The CDR3 runs from the conserved cysteine through the conserved F or W. A D gene is named only where the DNA matches it firmly. Only part of the rows carry a size: once, few, many, or a class if the clone is expanded.

V: TRBV27
J: TRBJ1-6
size: once
D: NA
CDR3: CASRGQGYNSPLHF
DNA: TGTGCCAGCAGGGGGCAAGGGTATAATTCACCCCTCCACTTT

V: TRBV14
J: TRBJ1-3
size: NA
D: TRBD1
CDR3: CASSRQGFAGNTIYF
DNA: TGTGCCAGCAGCCGACAGGGTTTCGCTGGAAACACCATATATTTT

V: TRBV7-9
J: TRBJ2-1
size: few
D: NA
CDR3: CASSLNSGDSSYNEQFF
DNA: TGTGCCAGCAGCTTAAATTCGGGTGACAGCTCCTACAATGAGCAGTTCTTC

V: TRBV7-2
J: TRBJ1-6
size: NA
D: TRBD1
CDR3: CASSTQGARNSPLHF
DNA: TGTGCCAGCAGCACTCAGGGGGCGCGGAATTCACCCCTCCACTTT

V: TRBV4-3
J: TRBJ2-3
size: NA
D: TRBD1
CDR3: CASSQTGQGDSTDTQYF
DNA: TGCGCCAGCAGCCAGACCGGACAGGGAGACTCCACAGATACGCAGTATTTT

V: TRBV11-2
J: TRBJ1-2
size: NA
D: NA
CDR3: CASSSGGSYGYTF
DNA: TGTGCCAGCAGCTCCGGAGGCAGCTATGGCTACACCTTC

V: TRBV5-1
J: TRBJ2-5
size: NA
D: TRBD1
CDR3: CASSLRQGAIGTQYF
DNA: TGCGCCAGCAGCTTGCGACAGGGGGCGATTGGGACCCAGTACTTC

V: TRBV19
J: TRBJ1-1
size: NA
D: TRBD1
CDR3: CASRGQLYTEAFF
DNA: TGTGCCAGCAGGGGACAGCTTTACACTGAAGCTTTCTTT

V: TRBV5-6
J: TRBJ2-3
size: NA
D: TRBD2
CDR3: CASSPLAGGPDTQYF
DNA: TGTGCCAGCAGCCCACTAGCGGGAGGGCCAGATACGCAGTATTTT

V: TRBV2
J: TRBJ1-6
size: NA
D: TRBD1
CDR3: CASSGGTGSYNSPLHF
DNA: TGTGCCAGCAGTGGGGGGACAGGATCATATAATTCACCCCTCCACTTT

V: TRBV7-9
J: TRBJ1-2
size: NA
D: TRBD1
CDR3: CASSWGQRGYTF
DNA: TGTGCCAGCAGCTGGGGACAGAGGGGCTACACCTTC

V: TRBV19
J: TRBJ2-7
size: once
D: TRBD2
CDR3: CASSPSGRFGYEQYF
DNA: TGTGCCAGTAGTCCTAGCGGGAGGTTTGGTTACGAGCAGTACTTC

V: TRBV19
J: TRBJ2-1
size: NA
D: TRBD2
CDR3: CASSIAGRGRGGNEQFF
DNA: TGTGCCAGTAGTATAGCGGGGAGGGGGCGGGGGGGCAATGAGCAGTTCTTC

V: TRBV5-4
J: TRBJ1-1
size: once
D: NA
CDR3: CASSLVQGGAEAFF
DNA: TGTGCCAGCAGCTTGGTTCAGGGTGGTGCTGAAGCTTTCTTT

V: TRBV7-3
J: TRBJ2-1
size: NA
D: TRBD2
CDR3: CASSRLAGTSYNEQFF
DNA: TGTGCCAGCAGCCGACTAGCGGGGACCTCCTACAATGAGCAGTTCTTC

V: TRBV18
J: TRBJ2-7
size: once
D: NA
CDR3: CASSPPSHYEQYF
DNA: TGTGCCAGCTCACCACCGAGCCACTACGAGCAGTACTTC

V: TRBV23-1
J: TRBJ2-3
size: few
D: TRBD2
CDR3: CASSQCDGRAVDTQYF
DNA: TGCGCCAGCAGTCAATGCGACGGGAGGGCCGTAGATACGCAGTATTTT